These T cell receptor beta chains were read from a single sample in a study of cytomegalovirus exposure and HLA in healthy donors. The data were produced by immunoSEQ multiplex PCR, yet TCRdb's version contains in-frame clones alone and is incomplete. The data contain 120,000 or so clones, roughly 80% of them singletons. Sequenced material: PBMCs. The receptors come from a male donor in good health and CMV-seronegative. Each CDR3 is given with its conserved first and last residue.

v_gene	j_gene	CDR3aa
TRBV10-3	TRBJ1-5	CAISADSDQPQHF
TRBV27	.	CASSLSGVQLNYEQYF
TRBV10-2	TRBJ2-3	CASSERTGTFTSTDTQYF
TRBV5-1	TRBJ2-4	CASRLEGLAKNIQYF
TRBV19	TRBJ2-2	CASSFGTGRNTGELFF
TRBV5-1	TRBJ2-2	CASSLGQLAGGNTGELFF
TRBV29-1	TRBJ2-1	CSGGSDGSSYNEQFF
TRBV5-4	TRBJ1-4	CASSLGGATNEKLFF
TRBV7-8	TRBJ2-7	CASSLVRGPLPYEQYF
TRBV5-1	TRBJ1-6	CASSTLPGLNSPLHF
TRBV6-5	TRBJ1-5	CASSYSAGGGHQPQHF
TRBV6-5	TRBJ2-7	CASSPDRDSTYEQYF
TRBV9	TRBJ2-1	CASSVNLRTASYNEQFF
TRBV7-9	.	CASSASGQLGAYEQYF
TRBV7-9	TRBJ2-7	CASSLVRTDTYEQYF
TRBV25-1	TRBJ1-6	CASSESSGAKIYNSPLHF
TRBV6-6	TRBJ1-5	CASTTREDNQPQHF
TRBV18	TRBJ1-2	CASSKIQGTYGYTF
TRBV28	TRBJ2-7	CASSLLPGTYEQYF
TRBV7-9	TRBJ1-2	CASSLGPGGHYGYTF
TRBV27	TRBJ1-5	CASSFLNQPQHF
TRBV19	TRBJ2-3	CASSIGLVSDTQYF
TRBV2	TRBJ2-2	CASRKRTGGDTGELFF
TRBV29-1	TRBJ1-1	CSVEDSQRYTEAFF
TRBV10-2	TRBJ1-2	CASSESTDNYGYTF
TRBV2	TRBJ2-2	CASSDRATTGELFF
TRBV6-1	TRBJ1-5	CASRGVVNQPQHF
TRBV5-1	TRBJ1-2	CASSLAGRGDYTF
TRBV10-2	TRBJ1-6	CASSANSENSPLHF
TRBV27	TRBJ1-3	CASSLRGTGINTIYF
TRBV14	TRBJ2-2	CASSHYRITGELFF
TRBV29-1	TRBJ2-1	CSVDGGQGGYEQFF
TRBV7-6	TRBJ1-4	CASSLGSGSTNEKLFF
TRBV19	TRBJ2-7	CASSFLPQGARAEQYF
TRBV18	TRBJ2-1	CASSPSGQGANEQFF
TRBV2	TRBJ1-3	CASSEQGENGNTIYF
TRBV7-9	.	CASSLGQGDSYEQYF
TRBV2	TRBJ2-7	CASSFVEAGGPIKQYF
TRBV11-2	TRBJ2-1	CASSPLGLVYEQFF
TRBV7-8	TRBJ2-1	CASSSPSRWAGDNEQFF
TRBV5-6	TRBJ2-1	CASSPQVRQAKSYNEQFF
TRBV19	TRBJ1-5	CATGRGQEPNNQPQHF
TRBV5-5	TRBJ1-3	CASSLRDTASGNTIYF
TRBV2	TRBJ1-5	CASSSNSRSQPQHF
TRBV6-5	TRBJ2-1	CASSLTVGYNEQFF